The next 23 T cell receptor beta chains were all read from a single sample in a study of T-cell reconstitution after alpha-beta-depleted transplantation in children (dated by TCRdb to about 2016). The library was obtained by PCR. Sequencing was performed on an Illumina HiSeq 2500. To normalize quantification of the TCRbeta repertoire, the TCR libraries were built with molecular barcoding that relied on unique molecular identifiers. In TCRdb, the public reads were trimmed at Q25 with fastp and aligned with MiXCR, with productive beta chains retained. Rows are unified per CDR3 protein, each entry keeping the most common DNA and genes. Within this sample are approximately 420,000 distinct CDR3 sequences, with approximately 11% of them counted one time only. The ten largest clones capture 5% to 6.5% of the sample. Specimen: PBMCs from the stem cell graft donor, collected from the stem cell graft. Every receptor here comes from a human donor who donated a stem cell graft to a child with acute myeloid leukemia.

This clonotype was seen only a few times. The chain couples TRBV15 to TRBJ2-4; TRBD1 matches at 10 bases. With V trimmed by 0 bases and J by 12 bases, 14 bases remained unmatched. Germline V CDR1 and CDR2: LNHNV, YYDKDF (reference sequence). This CDR3 region has 17 residues. The CDR3 protein is CATSRDSVGQGGGRQYF. CDR3 bases: TGTGCCACCAGCAGAGATTCCGTCGGACAGGGGGGGGGACGTCAGTACTTC.

This chain links TRBV7-3 with TRBJ2-3; 13 bases agree with TRBD2. The CDR3 consists of 17 residues. CDR1 is SGHTA, CDR2 FQGTGA, per germline. J lost 9 bases, V lost 1 base, and 10 bases had no gene match. The CDR3 reads CASSLSGIGLAGDTQYF. The CDR3 DNA sequence: TGTGCCAGCAGCTTAAGTGGGATAGGACTAGCGGGGGACACGCAGTATTTT.

The rearrangement joins TRBV27 to TRBJ2-3, with D possibly matching TRBD1 (6 bases). V was clipped by 2 bases and J by 5 bases, with 14 bases between them. CDR3 size: 15 residues. In germline, CDR1 is MNHEY, CDR2 SMNVEV (reference sequence). The CDR3 sequence is CASSLGIQGIDTQYF. The CDR3 DNA follows: TGTGCCAGCAGTTTAGGGATCCAGGGGATAGATACGCAGTATTTT.

This clonotype was seen at least ten times. The chain uses TRBV6-4 and TRBJ2-1, with D tentatively TRBD2 (5 bases). The V gene's germline CDR1 is MRHNA and CDR2 SNTAGT. This CDR3 has 13 residues. Trimming took 5 bases from V and 9 from J, leaving 14 bases between them. The CDR3 DNA sequence: TGTGCCAGCAGTAAGGAGGAGTACGGTGAGCAGTTCTTC. Protein product: CASSKEEYGEQFF.

Comments on this clonotype: A much larger clone differs from this one at a single base, so this may be a read error. This chain connects TRBV3-1 to TRBJ2-2; tentatively, D is TRBD1 (5 bases). CDR1 and CDR2 (germline): LGHDT, YNNKEL (reference sequence). This CDR3 contains 18 residues. CDR3 amino acids: CATSQDVRVGANTGELFF. CDR3 bases: TGTGCCACCAGCCAAGATGTCAGGGTTGGTGCGAACACCGGGGAGCTGTTTTTT.

This clonotype was observed a handful of times. The genes are TRBV15 and TRBJ2-5, with D possibly matching TRBD2 (5 bases). V lost 0 bases, J lost 9 bases, and 20 bases lay in between. Germline V gene sequence: CDR1 LNHNV, CDR2 YYDKDF (reference sequence). The CDR3 runs 16 residues. CDR3 bases: TGTGCCACCAGCAGAGATTCCTTGGACCCACCCGGGGCCCAGTACTTC. Residues: CATSRDSLDPPGAQYF.

This clonotype was recorded many times. This chain joins TRBV29-1 and TRBJ2-5, with D possibly called TRBD1 or TRBD2 (5 bases each). The CDR3 is 12 amino acids. Deletions cut 6 bases from V and 2 bases from J, with 10 bases between. Germline V CDR1 and CDR2: SQVTM, ANQGSEA. Written as DNA, the CDR3 is TGCAGCGTCCGGGGCCTTCAAGAGACCCAGTACTTC. Its protein product is CSVRGLQETQYF.

This clonotype occurred a few times. The gene calls are TRBV4-2 and TRBJ2-1; a possible D gene is TRBD2 (5 bases). V shed 0 bases and J shed 2 bases, with 14 bases lying between them. The CDR3 sequence is 17 residues long. Germline values: CDR1 LGHNA, CDR2 YNFKEQ. The CDR3 DNA reads TGTGCCAGCAGCCAAGAAATAGGCGGGTTCGCCTACAATGAGCAGTTCTTC. Residues: CASSQEIGGFAYNEQFF.

This clonotype came up a few times. V is TRBV29-1 and J is TRBJ2-7; D gene unclear. Germline V CDR1 and CDR2: SQVTM, ANQGSEA. This CDR3 region has 12 residues. V shed 4 bases and J shed 2 bases, with 9 bases lying between them. The chain's CDR3 is CSVVGVTYEQYV. CDR3 nucleotide sequence: TGCAGCGTTGTTGGGGTCACCTACGAGCAGTACGTC.

This chain joins TRBV20-1 and TRBJ2-1; unclear D gene. Germline V gene sequence: CDR1 DFQATT, CDR2 SNEGSKA (reference sequence). V dropped 0 bases and J dropped 5 bases, with 5 bases sitting between them. The CDR3 is 12 residues long. This CDR3 reads CSARDVHNEQFF. Written as DNA, the CDR3 is TGCAGTGCTAGAGATGTACACAATGAGCAGTTCTTC.

The chain carries TRBV13 and TRBJ1-2; the match to TRBD1 covers 8 bases. Germline lookup yields CDR1 PRHDT and CDR2 FYEKMQ (reference sequence). This CDR3 is 15 amino acids long. Losses at the gene ends were 2 bases for V and 5 bases for J; bases not matched to a gene: 7. CDR3 in DNA: TGTGCCAGCAGCTTAAGAAAGACAGGGGAGTATGGCTACACCTTC. Amino acid sequence: CASSLRKTGEYGYTF.

This clonotype came up a few times. The chain uses TRBV20-1 and TRBJ1-2; 7 bases agree with TRBD1. The CDR3 covers 13 residues. Unmatched junction bases numbered 9, after V lost 6 bases and J lost 5 bases. Germline values: CDR1 DFQATT, CDR2 SNEGSKA (reference sequence). The CDR3 DNA reads as TGCAGTGCAGGATCCGGGACAGAGTATGGCTACACCTTC. Translating it yields CSAGSGTEYGYTF.

This clonotype has ten or more counts. This rearrangement joins TRBV5-1 to TRBJ1-1; D gene uncertain. This CDR3 has 12 residues. The V end was cut by 4 bases, the J end by 3 bases, with 7 bases between. The V gene's germline CDR1 is SGHRS and CDR2 YFSETQ. DNA for the CDR3: TGCGCCAGCAGCCATCAAGACACTGAAGCTTTCTTT. As protein: CASSHQDTEAFF.

To note about this clonotype: One junction end disagrees with the germline gene, perhaps due to a read error. The rearrangement links TRBV5-1 to TRBJ1-1; TRBD1 is a possible D gene (5 bases). In germline, CDR1 is SGHRS, CDR2 YFSETQ. The CDR3 extends over 15 amino acids. CDR3 bases: TGCGCCAGCCGCTTGAAAAGGCTAGGGGAGGCTGAAGCTTTCTTT. Protein product: CASRLKRLGEAEAFF.

The sample holds a few counts of this clonotype. The J gene is TRBJ2-2, the V gene TRBV20-1, with 7 bases that match TRBD1. V lost 1 base, J lost 7 bases, and 9 bases stayed unmatched. The CDR3 is 15 residues long. Per the germline V gene, CDR1 is DFQATT and CDR2 is SNEGSKA (reference sequence). The CDR3 bases are TGCAGTGCTAGAGCAATAAAGGGGGCTGACGGGGAGCTGTTTTTT. The encoded protein is CSARAIKGADGELFF.

This clonotype was seen many times. The chain has TRBV3-1 and TRBJ2-1; D is possibly TRBD2 (6 bases). Deletions cut 0 bases from V and 3 bases from J, with 12 bases between. Germline lookup yields CDR1 LGHDT and CDR2 YNNKEL (reference sequence). The CDR3 covers 16 residues. The CDR3 DNA follows: TGTGCCAGCAGCCAAGATCCGAGCGGGCGCTACAATGAGCAGTTCTTC. It is translated as CASSQDPSGRYNEQFF.

The chain employs TRBV29-1 and TRBJ2-7; 8 bases line up with TRBD2. Germline V gene sequence: CDR1 SQVTM, CDR2 ANQGSEA. This CDR3 comprises 13 residues. V trimming: 4 bases; J trimming: 0 bases; junction bases outside the gene matches: 2. CDR3 bases: TGCAGCGTTGGGACTAGCAGCTCCTACGAGCAGTACTTC. Translation gives CSVGTSSSYEQYF.

This rearrangement joins TRBV25-1 to TRBJ2-1, with 11 bases that match TRBD2. The CDR3 is 15 residues long. Germline-derived CDR1 and CDR2 are MGHDK and SYGVNS. The V gene end was trimmed by 4 bases and the J gene end by 4 bases; junction bases not matched to a gene: 3. Here the CDR3 reads CASSARLAGYNEQFF. CDR3 coding DNA: TGTGCCAGCAGTGCCCGACTAGCGGGGTACAATGAGCAGTTCTTC.

The genes are TRBV6-1 and TRBJ2-7, with TRBD1 matching over 9 bases. From germline, CDR1 is MNHNS and CDR2 SASEGT. The J segment lost 3 bases and the V segment lost 1 base, leaving 10 bases of the junction unmatched. This CDR3 has 17 amino acids. The CDR3 sequence is CASSEGVRTGGFYEQYF. The CDR3 region has the DNA TGTGCCAGCAGTGAAGGGGTGAGAACAGGGGGCTTCTACGAGCAGTACTTC.

This clonotype was observed a handful of times. The CDR3 sequence is CASRFIDTEAFF. CDR3 coding DNA: TGTGCCAGCAGGTTCATTGACACTGAAGCTTTCTTT. The rearrangement links TRBV7-9 to TRBJ1-1, with no clear D. Between the trimmed V and J ends, which lost 6 bases and 3 bases, there was a span of 8 bases. CDR1 and CDR2 from the germline V gene are SEHNR and FQNEAQ (reference sequence). The CDR3 has 12 residues.

This clonotype was found a few times. This rearrangement joins TRBV5-1 to TRBJ2-1, with D possibly being TRBD1 or TRBD2 (5 bases each). Trimming took off 4 bases at V and 2 bases at J, with 16 bases between the two ends. Germline V gene sequence: CDR1 SGHRS, CDR2 YFSETQ. The CDR3 consists of 16 residues. This CDR3 is CASSEAGTPPYNEQFF. The CDR3 coding sequence is TGCGCCAGCAGCGAAGCCGGGACGCCACCCTACAATGAGCAGTTCTTC.

The rearrangement links TRBV12-5 to TRBJ1-6, with 7 nucleotides matching TRBD1. Germline V lookup: CDR1 LGHNT, CDR2 FRNRAP. The CDR3 covers 14 residues. Germline trimming cut 1 base from V and 10 bases from J; bases unmatched to any gene: 4. The CDR3, as DNA: TGTGCTAGTGGTTTGGGGGACAGACTATCACCCCTCCACTTT. Translation gives CASGLGDRLSPLHF.

The chain recombines TRBV6-2 or TRBV6-3 with TRBJ2-5, with D hard to call. The CDR3 is made up of 15 amino acids. From germline, CDR1 is MNHEY and CDR2 SVGEGT. Trimming removed 2 bases from V and 5 bases from J, with 15 bases in between. The CDR3 DNA reads as TGTGCCAGCAGTTACCAGCAGGACCCCGAGGAGACCCAGTACTTC. Encoded protein: CASSYQQDPEETQYF.